The entry below gives a single TCR beta chain sequence along with its context. As yet, its antigen is unknown. The sample has other DNA sequences that encode this CDR3 too. Into CD45RA+ naive and CD45RA-negative memory subsets, the CD4+ cells were split. This sample was included in a study of shared clonotypes between healthy human individuals. Trimming took off 1 base at V and 0 bases at J, with 9 bases between the two ends. CDR3 length equals 15 residues. Germline values: CDR1 SGHTA, CDR2 FQGNSA. Assay execution took place at the deep level. The assay was immunoSEQ multiplex PCR, and TCRdb's table has in-frame clones only and misses some. The sample consists of millions of clones, 90% to 95% of them appearing once. Findings and caveats of the study: Sequencing of the sorted subsets was shown by rarefaction to be incomplete despite large depth. Naive subsets generally had larger estimated richness than memory subsets.

The chain couples TRBV7-2 to TRBJ1-1; possible D gene TRBD1, 5 bases. This clonotype was obtained from a man aged 18 to 30 in good health. The sample taken for sequencing was naive CD4+ T cells sorted from blood. Subset meaning: CD45RA+ positively selected. This chain's CDR3 is CASSLVAGMNTEAFF. As DNA, the CDR3 is TGTGCCAGCAGCTTAGTGGCAGGGATGAACACTGAAGCTTTCTTT.